This T cell receptor (beta chain) comes out of a study of T-cell memory formation after mild COVID-19. The wider study: TCR clusters mostly belonged to single donors.

Employing constant-segment primers, 5'RACE generated TCR alpha and TCR beta cDNA libraries bearing sample barcodes and UMIs. MiXCR, run by TCRdb on the 5' RACE reads, gives a single entry per CDR3 protein. The data contain around 420,000 distinct CDR3 sequences, roughly 24% of them singletons. V lost 10 bases and J 1 base, leaving 16 bases between the germline ends. This CDR3 is built from 14 residues. From germline, CDR1 is ENHRY and CDR2 SYGVKD. This clonotype was observed a few times. Its antigen is as yet unknown. Study-level findings and limits: Contracting CD8+ clones were enriched in EMRA, CD4+ mainly in CM and EM. A second wave expanding day 15 to 37 was CD4+-biased; contracting clones were balanced.

Sequencing was done on a sample of PBMCs or a T cell subset sorted from them (not recorded which). The TCR was taken from an adult woman who had mild COVID-19 (a few samples of this study predate the infection). Cell type and time point are not known. This chain links TRBV10-3 with TRBJ1-1; TRBD1 might be the D (6 bases). CDR3 sequence reads: CATRGGTSNTEAFF. The CDR3 bases are TGTGCCACCCGGGGTGGGACATCGAACACTGAAGCTTTCTTT.